Sequencing of this T cell receptor beta chain was carried out in a study of blood T cell repertoires in COVID-19. The wider study: Italy, Spain and the United States were the sources of the convalescent and acute COVID-19 samples. T cells, B-cell-depleted T cells, or PBMCs provided the cDNA or gDNA that served as material.

How the authors handled the data: Amplification with reference gene primers provided the estimates of nucleated cell counts. The protocol was immunoSEQ multiplex PCR, while the TCRdb copy is restricted to in-frame clones and leaves out a portion. The DNA gave D and trimming, while V, J and clone size come from that table. The table has about 360,000 clones, around 84% seen once. V lost 1 base, J lost 4 bases, and 13 bases lay in between. This CDR3 has 15 residues. Germline V lookup: CDR1 LNHNV, CDR2 YYDKDF (reference sequence). The chain has TRBV15 and TRBJ1-2; D perhaps matches TRBD1 (6 bases). The sequenced material came from peripheral blood. The clonotype originates from a human donor with acute or convalescent COVID-19. The donor label of this sample is uncertain. The CDR3 loop is CATSRAPGQLYGYTF. CDR3 coding DNA: TGTGCCACCAGCAGAGCCCCAGGACAGCTCTATGGCTACACCTTC.